These T cell receptor beta chains were read from a single sample in a study of shared clonotypes between healthy human individuals. Sequencing used immunoSEQ multiplex PCR; TCRdb keeps in-frame clones, though not all of them. This table has approximately 600,000 clones, 85% to 95% appearing once. The sequenced sample was naive CD8+ T cells sorted from blood. Every receptor here comes from a woman aged 25 to 39 in good health. CDR3s include the opening cysteine and the closing phenylalanine or tryptophan. The D gene is left open where the match is weak. A clone size is listed for some rows: how often the clone was seen (once, few, many), or a class if it is expanded.

CDR3aa	CDR3nt	abundance	d_gene	v_gene	j_gene
CASSQDGAGSSYEQYF	TGCGCCAGCAGCCAAGATGGAGCGGGCTCTTCCTACGAGCAGTACTTC	.	.	TRBV4-1	TRBJ2-7
CASSTGARTFF	TGTGCCAGCAGTACAGGGGCGAGGACTTTCTTT	.	TRBD1	TRBV28	TRBJ1-1
CASSISDRGLGEQYF	TGTGCCAGTAGTATATCGGACAGGGGATTAGGCGAGCAGTACTTC	.	TRBD1	TRBV19	TRBJ2-7
CASSESEEGWTEAFF	TGTGCCAGCAGCGAAAGTGAGGAGGGTTGGACTGAAGCTTTCTTT	.	.	TRBV6-6	TRBJ1-1
CASSLYKYEQYF	TGTGCCAGCAGTTTATATAAATACGAGCAGTACTTC	.	.	TRBV28	TRBJ2-7
CASSYSEGVSYGYTF	TGTGCCAGCAGTTACTCAGAGGGCGTGAGCTATGGCTACACCTTC	.	.	TRBV6-5	TRBJ1-2
CASSLTPRNTEAFF	TGTGCCAGCAGTCTCACTCCACGGAACACTGAAGCTTTCTTT	.	.	TRBV28	TRBJ1-1
CASSGSGTEGYEQYF	TGTGCCAGCAGCGGAAGTGGGACAGAGGGATACGAGCAGTACTTC	.	TRBD1	TRBV11-1	TRBJ2-7
CASSLAGTSGRAEQYF	TGTGCCAGCAGCTTGGCCGGGACTAGCGGGAGGGCCGAGCAGTACTTC	.	TRBD2	TRBV13	TRBJ2-7
CASSLGPVVGNTIYF	TGTGCCAGCAGTTTAGGGCCCGTCGTCGGAAACACCATATATTTT	once	.	TRBV28	TRBJ1-3
CASSIIDRGYYSNQPQHF	TGTGCCAGTAGTATAATCGACAGAGGCTACTATAGCAATCAGCCCCAGCATTTT	.	.	TRBV19	TRBJ1-5
CASTLQGGNNEQFF	TGTGCCAGCACCCTTCAGGGTGGAAACAATGAGCAGTTCTTC	.	.	TRBV28	TRBJ2-1
CASSFVDTEAFF	TGTGCCAGCAGTTTCGTGGACACTGAAGCTTTCTTT	.	.	TRBV28	TRBJ1-1
CASSYSVRANYGYTF	TGTGCCAGCAGTTACTCGGTTCGGGCTAACTATGGCTACACCTTC	once	.	TRBV6-5	TRBJ1-2
CASSLDQGRYREQYF	TGCGCCAGCAGCTTGGATCAGGGCCGATATCGGGAGCAGTACTTC	.	.	TRBV5-1	TRBJ2-7
CASSPYRTPSYEQYF	TGTGCCAGCAGCCCCTACAGGACCCCCTCCTACGAGCAGTACTTC	.	.	TRBV9	TRBJ2-7
CASSLRGRGGQPQHF	TGTGCCAGCAGTTTGAGGGGGAGGGGTGGGCAGCCCCAGCATTTT	.	.	TRBV28	TRBJ1-5
CASSSRTGRDTEAFF	TGTGCCAGCAGCAGCCGGACAGGGCGGGACACTGAAGCTTTCTTT	.	TRBD1	TRBV7-9	TRBJ1-1
CASSLTGERAHEQYF	TGTGCCAGCAGTTTGACGGGAGAGAGGGCGCACGAGCAGTACTTC	.	.	TRBV27	TRBJ2-7
CASSFQGTAYEQYF	TGTGCCAGCAGCTTTCAGGGAACGGCCTACGAGCAGTACTTC	.	.	TRBV5-4	TRBJ2-7
CASSLWGGDTEAFF	TGTGCCAGCAGTTTATGGGGTGGGGACACTGAAGCTTTCTTT	.	.	TRBV28	TRBJ1-1
CASSQGWSVYNEQFF	TGCGCCAGCAGCCAAGGATGGTCTGTCTACAATGAGCAGTTCTTC	.	.	TRBV4-1	TRBJ2-1
CASSISGTSGPPYNEQFF	TGTGCCAGCAGCATCTCCGGGACTAGCGGACCCCCCTACAATGAGCAGTTCTTC	.	TRBD2	TRBV7-3	TRBJ2-1
CASSYGETNEKLFF	TGTGCCAGCAGTTATGGGGAAACTAATGAAAAACTGTTTTTT	.	.	TRBV6-5	TRBJ1-4
CASSLAANGYTF	TGTGCCAGCAGCTTGGCAGCAAATGGCTACACCTTC	.	.	TRBV7-9	TRBJ1-2